These T cell receptor beta chains were read from a single sample in a study of CD8+ T cells in alopecia areata. The protocol was immunoSEQ multiplex PCR, while the TCRdb copy is restricted to in-frame clones and leaves out a portion. The sample yields about 200,000 clones, 55% to 70% seen once. The material sequenced was CD4+ T cells sorted from blood, taken at week 24, from a patient treated with tofacitinib. The receptors come from a human donor with alopecia areata. Both conserved end residues are trimmed from each CDR3. D genes are given only for firm matches.

V	D	J	CDR3
TRBV5-4	TRBD2	TRBJ2-5	ASSSETSGGGETQY
TRBV14	.	TRBJ2-7	ASSQGSGWYEQY
TRBV7-7	TRBD1	TRBJ2-5	ASSQRTGGAGETQY
TRBV30	.	TRBJ2-2	AWTRGNTGELF
TRBV7-9	.	TRBJ1-1	ASSYRDFEAF
TRBV7-2	.	TRBJ1-1	ASSLEPQAGSAF
TRBV18	TRBD1	TRBJ1-5	ASSLRGQGAHGQPQH
TRBV7-2	.	TRBJ1-1	ASSSRWNTEAF
TRBV27	.	TRBJ2-6	ASSLSGGANVLT
TRBV29-1	TRBD1	TRBJ2-5	SVRGTGSREETQY
TRBV14	.	TRBJ1-1	ASSSPASRGAF
TRBV7-3	.	TRBJ2-7	ASSTSQDNEQY
TRBV25-1	TRBD1	TRBJ1-4	ASSLEGATEKLF
TRBV28	.	TRBJ2-5	ASSWGLKYQETQY
TRBV7-9	TRBD2	TRBJ2-7	ASSLAGRAYEQY
TRBV27	.	TRBJ2-7	ASSSYRGGEQY
TRBV30	.	TRBJ2-1	AWTSSYNEQF
TRBV9	TRBD1	TRBJ1-1	ASSVDPGRGQSLNTEAF
TRBV19	.	TRBJ2-3	ASSVGPRPDTQY
TRBV5-6	TRBD2	TRBJ2-1	ASSPGLAGNEQF
TRBV5-4	TRBD2	TRBJ2-5	ASSPGLAGGPEETQY
TRBV29-1	TRBD2	TRBJ2-4	SVATSGNIQY
TRBV5-1	.	TRBJ2-5	ASSLVPATQETQY
TRBV6-5	TRBD2	TRBJ2-1	ASRGLAGPNEQF
TRBV4-1	TRBD1	TRBJ2-1	ASSPWTGVNNEQF
TRBV27	.	TRBJ1-1	ASLPREAF
TRBV5-4	.	TRBJ1-5	ASIPRGIDQPQH
TRBV27	.	TRBJ1-2	ASRRGDGYT
TRBV30	TRBD2	TRBJ2-3	AWKWASGRADTQY
TRBV9	TRBD2	TRBJ2-2	ASRTSANTGELF
TRBV7-9	TRBD2	TRBJ2-1	ASSPTGTSGSNEQF
TRBV5-1	.	TRBJ2-6	ASSLVPQNSGANVLT
TRBV2	.	TRBJ2-2	ASIMQGTVTGELF
TRBV6-1	.	TRBJ1-2	ASNRAGSGYT
TRBV28	TRBD1	TRBJ2-6	ASSYRTGTVAGANVLT
TRBV10-3	TRBD1	TRBJ1-5	AIGTGDHQPQH
TRBV7-9	.	TRBJ1-5	ASSQGPNQPQH
TRBV14	.	TRBJ1-6	ASSYTQSPNSPLH
TRBV29-1	TRBD1	TRBJ2-3	SVYDREGTDTQY
TRBV18	.	TRBJ1-6	ASSQGSNSPLH
TRBV7-2	.	TRBJ2-7	ASSVRGLSSYEQY
TRBV4-3	.	TRBJ1-1	ASSRDSNTEAF
TRBV4-1	.	TRBJ2-6	ASSQEGAGANVLT
TRBV5-1	.	TRBJ2-6	ASSLRLNGANVLT
TRBV29-1	.	TRBJ2-7	SAREGAREQY
TRBV2	.	TRBJ2-1	ASSALGGGTAFNEQF
TRBV18	.	TRBJ2-1	ASSPTSSYNEQF
TRBV11-1	TRBD2	TRBJ2-1	ASRTQGGRSSYNEQF
TRBV2	.	TRBJ2-3	ASSEGATDTQY
TRBV7-8	.	TRBJ1-1	ASSAYRDWGAF
TRBV29-1	.	TRBJ2-6	SVRVRMSGANVLT
TRBV6-5	.	TRBJ1-2	ASSGFGGDYGYT
TRBV9	.	TRBJ1-2	ASSVQINYGYT
TRBV5-1	TRBD2	TRBJ2-3	ASRYSGSLPTDTQY